This TCR beta chain was profiled in a study of OX40 agonist ivuxolimab in advanced cancers. Findings of the study overall: CD4+ and CD8+ blood T cells expanded clonally by week 6 at 0.1 to 3.0 mg/kg. The authors also found low normalized T-cell clonal expansion in some nonresponders.

Patients were ineligible given autoimmune disease history or systemic immunosuppression. CDR3 size: 16 residues. Germline assignment: CDR1 GTSNPN and CDR2 SVGIG (reference sequence). Deletions cut 2 bases from V and 1 base from J, with 16 bases between. Only in-frame clones appear in the TCRdb table, and some are missing; sequencing was by immunoSEQ multiplex PCR. The data contain around 70,000 clones, around 84% of them singletons. With respect to this clone: Its matching antigen is unknown.

The source material was CD4+ or CD8+ T cells sorted from blood, sampled in a trial of the OX40 agonist ivuxolimab. This chain connects TRBV30 to TRBJ2-3; a weak D match, TRBD1 (5 bases). The TCR comes from an adult with an advanced solid tumor such as melanoma, head and neck, liver or kidney cancer. Written as DNA, the CDR3 is TGTGCCTGGAGTTTTCCCTGGGGCGGCGGCACAGATACGCAGTATTTT. Protein product: CAWSFPWGGGTDTQYF.